This TCR beta chain was recorded in a study of tumor and adjacent non-tumor tissue in lung cancer (dated by TCRdb to the late 2010s). A note on the overall study: By cancer type, the cohort comprised 11 to 12 adenocarcinoma patients, a couple of squamous cell carcinoma patients and 1 small cell lung cancer patient. Sequencing produced 125,075,908 productive TCRbeta reads in total, an average of approximately 4.2 million reads per sample. Using bulk TCRbeta repertoires from 15 lung cancer patients, the study set lung tumor tissue side by side with matched distant non-tumor lung tissue. For each patient, one tumor sample and one normal lung sample were taken, giving thirty paired specimens that underwent TCRbeta CDR3 sequencing. The 15 enrolled patients, of whom some ten were men and 5 were women, were aged roughly 30 to 76 years and were diagnosed with TNM stage I to III disease. On the study overall, not on this receptor specifically: TCR diversity was significantly higher in younger patients, and greater tumor TCR diversity was associated with shorter overall survival and shorter disease-free survival. The sequencing platform is not named in the methods, and unique molecular identifiers are not mentioned. Because peripheral blood was not sequenced, the blood TCRbeta repertoires of the lung cancer patients in the study went unexamined. A significantly larger cumulative share of the repertoire was made up by the top 100 clones in normal lung than in tumor tissue. Only roughly 16 patients were in the cohort, and the authors stated that larger samples and more detailed clinical data are needed. Significantly higher TCR diversity (inverse Simpson) was observed in tumor tissue than in normal lung tissue (approximately 430 vs 150, P = 0.0075, Mann-Whitney U test).

RNA was isolated from bulk, unsorted tissue, and RNA quality was assessed with a NanoDrop ND-1000 and an Agilent 2100. Normal lung samples were distant non-tumor tissue taken more than 3 cm from the tumor edge. All donors had newly diagnosed lung cancer, had not received prior chemotherapy, and were admitted for thoracic surgery in China between August and November 2014. The study excluded patients who had received radiotherapy or chemotherapy before or who had another cancer at the same time. Surgical tissue pieces of about 1-2.3 cm3 were preserved in RNAlater solution and were kept at -80 degrees C until use. Inclusive of the bounding cysteine and phenylalanine, the CDR3 is 15 residues long. Only the CDR3 DNA stays, 45 bases, in frame from base 1. Based on the germline V gene, the CDR1 and CDR2 sequences are LGHNA and YNFKEQ. Library preparation used multiplex PCR. Sequencing used an Illumina HiSeq 2500. TCRbeta libraries were built by three rounds of nested PCR using primers (Table S4), following protocols modified from ARM-PCR. Before sequencing, PCR products of 200-500 bp were excised from the gel and purified with the QIAquick gel extraction kit. The original methods were these. Reads were cleaned using Trimmomatic, were merged into complete CDR3 sequences using FLASH, and were assigned to V(D)J germline segments using MiTCR. Clonal diversity was computed as the inverse Simpson's index with VDJtools. Productive reads were defined as in-frame sequences without a premature stop codon. TCRdb redid the processing of the public reads, applying fastp at Q25 and MiXCR, and retained in-frame beta chains. Rows with a matching CDR3 protein are joined into one entry that keeps the most common DNA and genes. The V and J calls, along with clone size, are taken from TCRdb and not from the paper's own processing. This sample comprises tens of thousands of distinct CDR3 sequences, roughly two thirds of them detected only once. The biggest ten clones account for 25% to 35% of the sample.

To note about this clonotype: There is no known antigen for this receptor. One end of the junction is discordant with germline, which a read error may explain.

The material sequenced was distant non-tumor lung tissue. Recombination connected TRBV4-2 to TRBJ2-1, and TRBD2 may be the D gene, going by 5 matching bases. The source of this sequence is a woman in her 70s with non-small cell lung cancer. The CDR3 protein sequence reads: CTSSQRRGVTNEQFF. The sequenced DNA: TGTACCAGTAGCCAAAGACGGGGAGTCACCAATGAGCAATTCTTC.